The 27 T cell receptor beta chains below were found in one sample sequenced in a study of cytomegalovirus exposure and HLA in healthy donors. The study ran its PCR with 60 Vbeta and 13 Jbeta primers. Measured with immunoSEQ multiplex PCR; TCRdb has only the in-frame clones, and not every one. The sample lists approximately 120,000 clones; around 80% were seen once. Specimen: PBMCs. The receptors originated from a woman in her 30s in good health and CMV-seronegative.

The chain joins TRBV7-3 to TRBJ1-1; D is unresolved. The CDR3 covers 16 residues. V was shortened by 2 bases and J by 0 bases, with 13 bases between the two germline ends. Germline V gene lookup returns CDR1 SGHTA and CDR2 FQGTGA. CDR3 residues: CASSLFSVDLNTEAFF. As DNA, the CDR3 is TGTGCCAGCAGCTTATTTTCGGTAGACTTGAACACTGAAGCTTTCTTT.

The chain carries TRBV9 and TRBJ2-1, with TRBD1 as a possible D gene (6 bases). Trimming took 0 bases from V and 8 from J, leaving 12 bases between them. Per the germline V gene, CDR1 is SGDLS and CDR2 is YYNGEE. The CDR3 runs 14 residues. The CDR3 nucleotides are TGTGCCAGCAGCGTAGCAACAGGGTCCGATGAGCAGTTCTTC. Its protein is CASSVATGSDEQFF.

This chain joins TRBV7-9 and TRBJ1-1; the D is unclear. The CDR3 runs to 15 residues. The V gene lost 2 bases and the J gene lost 4 bases, with 14 bases spanning the gap. CDR1 and CDR2 (germline): SEHNR, FQNEAQ (reference sequence). This chain's CDR3 is CASSLQVLMGTEAFF. The DNA for the CDR3 is TGTGCCAGCAGCTTACAGGTGCTCATGGGCACTGAAGCTTTCTTT.

This chain connects TRBV9 to TRBJ1-6; TRBD1 matches 9 bases. Germline CDR1 reads SGDLS; CDR2 reads YYNGEE. V shed 6 bases and J 0 bases; nucleotides not matched to a gene: 10. The CDR3 covers 18 residues. CDR3: CASIIGTGQSSYNSPLHF. DNA for the CDR3: TGTGCCAGCATAATAGGGACAGGGCAGAGCTCCTATAATTCACCCCTCCACTTT.

This chain connects TRBV6-1 to TRBJ1-1; 7 nucleotides line up with TRBD1. Looked up from germline, CDR1 is MNHNS and CDR2 is SASEGT. This CDR3 is 13 amino acids long. With 6 bases clipped from V and 7 bases from J, the junction kept 8 bases outside the gene matches. The CDR3 loop is CASRQATGNEAFF. DNA of the CDR3: TGTGCCAGCAGACAAGCGACAGGGAATGAAGCTTTCTTT.

The V gene is TRBV4-3, the J gene TRBJ2-5; D remains unclear. Germline V gene data show CDR1 as LGHNA and CDR2 as YSLEER. The germline V and J ends were trimmed by 6 bases and 0 bases, with 11 bases remaining between them. The CDR3 runs 14 residues. CDR3 bases: TGCGCCAGCAGTGAGAGCGCGTACCAAGAGACCCAGTACTTC. It yields the protein CASSESAYQETQYF.

This clone was found a few times. The chain uses TRBV14 and TRBJ2-3; D gene unclear. This CDR3 is built from 12 residues. Germline lookup yields CDR1 SGHDN and CDR2 FVKESK. V shed 6 bases and J shed 4 bases, with 8 bases lying between them. The CDR3 DNA reads as TGTGCCAGCAGTGTGGGCCCAGATACGCAGTATTTT. This sequence encodes CASSVGPDTQYF.

V gene TRBV30 combines with J gene TRBJ1-2, with no clear D. V dropped 0 bases and J dropped 8 bases, with 13 bases sitting between them. Germline V gene data show CDR1 as GTSNPN and CDR2 as SVGIG (reference sequence). The CDR3 sequence is 13 residues long. In DNA, the CDR3 is TGTGCCTGGAGTGTACTTCGAGGTCGGGGCTACACCTTC. Encoded protein: CAWSVLRGRGYTF.

The chain uses TRBV9 and TRBJ2-5; 7 bases map to TRBD2. Germline V gives CDR1 SGDLS, CDR2 YYNGEE. The trim removed 4 bases at V and 5 bases at J, leaving 14 bases unmatched. This CDR3 is built from 16 residues. The CDR3 loop reads CASSYSMAGEGETQYF. The CDR3 DNA reads as TGTGCCAGCAGCTACTCCATGGCGGGAGAAGGGGAGACCCAGTACTTC.

The chain has TRBV2 and TRBJ1-4; D gene unclear. Trimming left V 7 bases short and J 6 bases short, with 15 bases between. Germline CDR1 SNHLY, CDR2 FYNNEI. This CDR3 has 14 amino acids. CDR3 in amino acids: CASTLGGNDEKLFF. The DNA for the CDR3 is TGTGCCAGCACCCTAGGAGGGAACGATGAAAAACTGTTTTTT.

This rearrangement joins TRBV19 to TRBJ2-7, with 9 bases fitting TRBD1. V shed 4 bases and J 2 bases; nucleotides not matched to a gene: 3. The CDR3 covers 14 residues. Germline CDR1 is LNHDA and CDR2 is SQIVND (reference sequence). CDR3 sequence reads: CASSKGQGTYEQYF. CDR3 in DNA: TGTGCCAGTAGTAAGGGACAGGGTACCTACGAGCAGTACTTC.

V gene TRBV29-1 combines with J gene TRBJ2-7; maybe TRBD2 (6 bases). Between the trimmed V and J ends, which lost 6 bases and 0 bases, there was a span of 12 bases. Germline CDR1 and CDR2: SQVTM and ANQGSEA. CDR3 length: 13 residues. In DNA form, the CDR3 reads TGCAGCGTACTGGGGGGTCCCTCCTACGAGCAGTACTTC. Encoded protein: CSVLGGPSYEQYF.

V gene TRBV19 combines with J gene TRBJ1-1; unclear D gene. CDR1 is LNHDA and CDR2 is SQIVND in the germline V gene (reference sequence). V lost 7 bases, J lost 0 bases, and 18 bases lay in between. The CDR3 consists of 16 residues. The CDR3 DNA is TGTGCCAGTATGGGTTGGGGAGAACAAATGAACACTGAAGCTTTCTTT. It yields the protein CASMGWGEQMNTEAFF.

This clone was counted only a few times. The chain has TRBV6-1 and TRBJ2-1; perhaps TRBD2 as D (6 bases). Germline CDR1 and CDR2: MNHNS and SASEGT. V lost 11 bases to trimming and J lost 0 bases, with 11 bases between them. This CDR3 region has 13 residues. The CDR3 loop reads CARSGSSYNEQFF. The CDR3 DNA reads as TGTGCCCGTAGCGGCAGCTCCTACAATGAGCAGTTCTTC.

J is TRBJ1-1 and V is TRBV6-1; 8 bases match TRBD1. Germline V gene lookup returns CDR1 MNHNS and CDR2 SASEGT. Germline trimming cut 2 bases from V and 4 bases from J; bases unmatched to any gene: 3. The CDR3 consists of 14 residues. CDR3 sequence (DNA): TGTGCCAGCAGTGAATGGACAGGGACCACTGAAGCTTTCTTT. Encoded protein: CASSEWTGTTEAFF.

This clone was seen a single time. This chain connects TRBV19 to TRBJ1-1; no definite D call. Germline-derived CDR1 and CDR2 are LNHDA and SQIVND (reference sequence). The ends were cut back, 1 base at V and 3 bases at J, with 6 bases in the middle. The CDR3 has 13 amino acids. The chain's CDR3 is CASSIARDTEAFF. The CDR3 bases are TGTGCCAGTAGTATAGCACGGGACACTGAAGCTTTCTTT.

This chain uses TRBV5-1 with TRBJ2-3; TRBD1 matches at 11 bases. The V and J ends lost 4 bases and 0 bases, in that order; junction bases with no gene match: 7. In germline, CDR1 is SGHRS, CDR2 YFSETQ. CDR3 length: 17 amino acids. DNA for the CDR3: TGCGCCAGCAGCACCGGGACAGGGGGAGTTAGCACAGATACGCAGTATTTT. As protein: CASSTGTGGVSTDTQYF.

The J gene is TRBJ2-3, the V gene TRBV5-1; 7 nucleotides match TRBD2. Trimming at V came to 4 bases and at J to 0 bases, leaving 5 bases not matched to a gene. Per germline, CDR1 SGHRS and CDR2 YFSETQ. The CDR3 runs to 15 residues. The CDR3 spells CASSDSSGSTDTQYF. The CDR3 nucleotides are TGCGCCAGCAGCGACTCTAGCGGAAGCACAGATACGCAGTATTTT.

The rearrangement joins TRBV7-8 to TRBJ2-1; 8 nucleotides agree with TRBD1. The V gene's germline CDR1 is SGHVS and CDR2 FQNEAQ. Trimming took 5 bases from V and 5 from J; bases not matched to a gene: 2. The CDR3 sequence is 13 residues long. The CDR3 region is CASSQDRDNEQFF. DNA for the CDR3: TGTGCCAGCAGCCAGGACAGGGACAATGAGCAGTTCTTC. The full variable domain, in which reference TRBV7-8 and TRBJ2-1 provide the parts outside the CDR3, is GAGVSQSPRYKVAKRGQDVALRCDPISGHVSLFWYQQALGQGPEFLTYFQNEAQLDKSGLPSDRFFAERPEGSVSTLKIQRTQQEDSAVYLCASSQDRDNEQFFGPGTRLTVL.

The chain recombines TRBV11-3 with TRBJ1-2; 9 bases fit TRBD1. J lost 6 bases, V lost 5 bases, and 10 bases had no gene match. CDR3 length: 15 residues. Germline CDR1 reads SGHNT; CDR2 reads YENEEA. CDR3 DNA: TGTGCCAGCAGCCCCAGAGGGGGGACAGGGAATGGCTACACCTTC. This encodes CASSPRGGTGNGYTF.

CDR3 amino acids: CAISEGVGPVAKNIQYF. CDR3 sequence (DNA): TGTGCCATCAGTGAAGGGGTGGGCCCGGTGGCCAAAAACATTCAGTACTTC. The gene calls are TRBV10-3 and TRBJ2-4, with D perhaps matching TRBD1 (5 bases). This CDR3 has 17 residues. V lost 3 bases and J 1 base, leaving 16 bases between the germline ends. Germline values: CDR1 ENHRY, CDR2 SYGVKD.

The chain carries TRBV19 and TRBJ2-1; TRBD2 agrees at 15 bases. Germline V gene sequence: CDR1 LNHDA, CDR2 SQIVND (reference sequence). The CDR3 is 18 residues long. After removal of 5 bases from V and 6 bases from J, the junction contained 11 bases not matched to a gene. The CDR3 DNA follows: TGTGCCAGTAGTTCGGGACTAGCGGGGGGAAGGGGTAGCAATGAGCAGTTCTTC. It is translated as CASSSGLAGGRGSNEQFF.

The chain joins TRBV15 to TRBJ1-1; TRBD1 might be the D (6 bases). There are 18 residues in the CDR3. Germline CDR1 and CDR2: LNHNV and YYDKDF (reference sequence). V was cut by 0 bases and J by 5 bases, with 22 bases left in between. The CDR3 sequence is CATSREYGQPGWGTEAFF. The CDR3 bases are TGTGCCACCAGCAGAGAATATGGACAGCCGGGATGGGGAACTGAAGCTTTCTTT.

The gene calls are TRBV7-2 and TRBJ1-6; 8 nucleotides align to TRBD1. The CDR3 contains 14 residues. After removal of 5 bases from V and 13 bases from J, the junction contained 10 bases not matched to a gene. In germline, CDR1 is SGHTA, CDR2 FQGNSA. The CDR3 is CASSLGQEARPLHF. The CDR3 bases are TGTGCCAGCAGCCTGGGACAGGAGGCTAGGCCCCTCCACTTT.

The chain joins TRBV7-9 to TRBJ2-3; tentative D call: TRBD1 (5 bases). CDR1 SEHNR and CDR2 FQNEAQ come from the germline V gene (reference sequence). The CDR3 spans 11 residues. Trimming shortened V by 1 base and J by 9 bases, and 5 bases separated the two germline ends. CDR3 loop: CASSLEGTQYF. CDR3 DNA sequence: TGTGCCAGCAGCTTAGAGGGGACGCAGTATTTT.

J is TRBJ2-5 and V is TRBV7-8, with TRBD1 identical over 7 bases. V shed 5 bases and J 1 base; nucleotides not matched to a gene: 10. This CDR3 has 16 residues. From germline, CDR1 is SGHVS and CDR2 FQNEAQ. CDR3 sequence: CASSRGRTGGQETQYF. The CDR3 DNA reads TGTGCCAGCAGCCGAGGACGGACAGGAGGCCAAGAGACCCAGTACTTC.

In this sample, this clone turned up a few times. The CDR3 DNA follows: TGTGCCAGCAGCGATACAGGGGGGACCTATAATTCACCCCTCCACTTT. Its protein product is CASSDTGGTYNSPLHF. This chain uses TRBV7-9 with TRBJ1-6; 8 bases align to TRBD1. J gave up 2 bases and V 5 bases, and 5 bases lay outside the gene matches. The germline gives CDR1 SEHNR, CDR2 FQNEAQ (reference sequence). The CDR3 consists of 16 residues.